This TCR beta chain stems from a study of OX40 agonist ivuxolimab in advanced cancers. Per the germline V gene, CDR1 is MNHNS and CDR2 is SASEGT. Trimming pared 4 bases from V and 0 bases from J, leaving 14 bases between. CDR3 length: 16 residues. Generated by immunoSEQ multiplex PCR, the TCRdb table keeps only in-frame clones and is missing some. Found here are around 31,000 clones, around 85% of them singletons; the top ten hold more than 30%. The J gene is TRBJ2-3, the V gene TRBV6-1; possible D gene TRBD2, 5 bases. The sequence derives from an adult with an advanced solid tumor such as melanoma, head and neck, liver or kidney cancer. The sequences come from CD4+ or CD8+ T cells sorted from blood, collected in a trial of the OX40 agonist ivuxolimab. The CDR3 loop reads CASSAVLGGSTDTQYF. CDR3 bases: TGTGCCAGCAGTGCCGTACTTGGCGGGAGCACAGATACGCAGTATTTT.